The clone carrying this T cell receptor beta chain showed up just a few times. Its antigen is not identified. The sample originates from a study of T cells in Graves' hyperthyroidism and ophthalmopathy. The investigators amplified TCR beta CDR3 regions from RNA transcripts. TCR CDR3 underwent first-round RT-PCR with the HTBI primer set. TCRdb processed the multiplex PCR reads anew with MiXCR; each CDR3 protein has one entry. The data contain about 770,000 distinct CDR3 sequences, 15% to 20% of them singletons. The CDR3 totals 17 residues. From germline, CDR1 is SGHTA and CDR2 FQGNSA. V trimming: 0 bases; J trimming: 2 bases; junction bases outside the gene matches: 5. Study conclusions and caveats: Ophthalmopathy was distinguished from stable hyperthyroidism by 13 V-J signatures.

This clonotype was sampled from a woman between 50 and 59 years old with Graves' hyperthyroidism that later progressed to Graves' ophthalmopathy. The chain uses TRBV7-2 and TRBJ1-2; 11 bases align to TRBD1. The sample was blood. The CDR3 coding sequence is TGTGCCAGCAGCTTAGCGACCTGGGACAGGGGGAACTATGGCTACACCTTC. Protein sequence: CASSLATWDRGNYGYTF. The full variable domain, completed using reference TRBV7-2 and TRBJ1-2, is GAGVSQSPSNKVTEKGKDVELRCDPISGHTALYWYRQSLGQGLEFLIYFQGNSAPDKSGLPSDRFSAERTGGSVSTLTIQRTQQEDSAVYLCASSLATWDRGNYGYTFGSGTRLTVV.